This T cell receptor beta chain came from a study of blood T cell repertoires in COVID-19. The wider study: Sources were T cells, B-cell-depleted T cells, or PBMCs; the material itself was cDNA or gDNA.

There are 13 residues in the CDR3. J was trimmed by 5 bases and V by 4 bases; bases with no gene match: 4. Germline lookup yields CDR1 SGHNT and CDR2 YYREEE (reference sequence). In the authors' methods: By means of reference gene primer amplification, nucleated cell counts were estimated. The data were produced by immunoSEQ multiplex PCR, yet TCRdb's version contains in-frame clones alone and is incomplete. That table supplies the V and J calls and clone size; D and trimming were determined from the DNA. The sample has about 270,000 clones, around 86% seen once. The chain recombines TRBV5-4 with TRBJ2-5, with 8 bases lining up with TRBD2. The specimen was peripheral blood. The TCR originated in a man aged 50 to 60 with acute or convalescent COVID-19. CDR3 protein: CASSLIAGETQYF. CDR3 nucleotides: TGTGCCAGCAGCCTTATAGCGGGGGAGACCCAGTACTTC.